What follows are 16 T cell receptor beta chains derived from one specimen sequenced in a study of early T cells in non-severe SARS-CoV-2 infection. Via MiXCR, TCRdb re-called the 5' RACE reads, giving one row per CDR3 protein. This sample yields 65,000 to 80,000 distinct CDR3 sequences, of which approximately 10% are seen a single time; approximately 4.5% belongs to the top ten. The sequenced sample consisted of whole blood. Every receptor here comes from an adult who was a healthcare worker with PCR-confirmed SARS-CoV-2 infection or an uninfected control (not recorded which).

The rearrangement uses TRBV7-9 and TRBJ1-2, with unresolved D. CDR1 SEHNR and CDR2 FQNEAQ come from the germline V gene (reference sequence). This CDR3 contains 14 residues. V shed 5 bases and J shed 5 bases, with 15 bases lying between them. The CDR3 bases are TGTGCCAGCAGCCGGGGAGAAGTGGGATATGGCTACACCTTC. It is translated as CASSRGEVGYGYTF.

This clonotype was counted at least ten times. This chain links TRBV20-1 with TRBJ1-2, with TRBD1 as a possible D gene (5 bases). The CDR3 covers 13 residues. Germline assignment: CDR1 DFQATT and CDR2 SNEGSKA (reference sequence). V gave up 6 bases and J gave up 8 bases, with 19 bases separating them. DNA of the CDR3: TGCAGTGCCCTCGGCGGGGGGGTTTCGGGCTACACCTTC. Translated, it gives CSALGGGVSGYTF.

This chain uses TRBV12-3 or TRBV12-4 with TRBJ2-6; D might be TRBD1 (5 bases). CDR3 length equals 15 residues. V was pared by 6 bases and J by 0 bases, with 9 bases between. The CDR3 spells CASREDSSGANVLTF. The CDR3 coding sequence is TGTGCCAGCAGAGAAGACAGCTCTGGGGCCAACGTCCTGACTTTC.

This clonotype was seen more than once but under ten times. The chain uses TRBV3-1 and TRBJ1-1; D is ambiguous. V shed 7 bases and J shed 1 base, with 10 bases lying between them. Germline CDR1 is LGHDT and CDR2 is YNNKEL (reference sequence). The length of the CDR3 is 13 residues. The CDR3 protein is CASTQSGNTEAFF. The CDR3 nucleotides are TGTGCCAGCACCCAGAGCGGGAACACTGAAGCTTTCTTT.

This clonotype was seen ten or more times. In DNA form, the CDR3 reads TGTGCCAGCACCCCGGGGACTTACTCCTACGAGCAGTACTTC. Translating gives CASTPGTYSYEQYF. This chain connects TRBV3-1 to TRBJ2-7; possibly TRBD2 for D (6 bases). CDR1 LGHDT and CDR2 YNNKEL come from the germline V gene (reference sequence). V gave up 7 bases and J gave up 0 bases, with 13 bases separating them. The CDR3 runs to 14 residues.

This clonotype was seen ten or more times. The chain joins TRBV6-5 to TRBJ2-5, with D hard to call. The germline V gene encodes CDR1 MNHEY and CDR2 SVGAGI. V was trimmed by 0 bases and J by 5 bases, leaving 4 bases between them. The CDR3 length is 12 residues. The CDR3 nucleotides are TGTGCCAGCAGTTACTCGGGGGAGACCCAGTACTTC. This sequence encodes CASSYSGETQYF.

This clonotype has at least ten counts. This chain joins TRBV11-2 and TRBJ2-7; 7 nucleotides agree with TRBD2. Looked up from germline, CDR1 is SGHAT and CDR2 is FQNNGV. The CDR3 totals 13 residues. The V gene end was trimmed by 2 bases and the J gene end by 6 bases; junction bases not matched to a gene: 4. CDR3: CASSLPAGVEQYF. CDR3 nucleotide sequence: TGTGCCAGCAGCTTACCTGCGGGGGTCGAGCAGTACTTC. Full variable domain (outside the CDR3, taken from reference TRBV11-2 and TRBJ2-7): EAGVAQSPRYKIIEKRQSVAFWCNPISGHATLYWYQQILGQGPKLLIQFQNNGVVDDSQLPKDRFSAERLKGVDSTLKIQPAKLEDSAVYLCASSLPAGVEQYFGPGTRLTVT.

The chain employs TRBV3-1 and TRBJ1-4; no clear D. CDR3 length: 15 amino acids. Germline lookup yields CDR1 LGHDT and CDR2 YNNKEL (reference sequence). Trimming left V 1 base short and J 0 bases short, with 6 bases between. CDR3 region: CASSQGAATNEKLFF. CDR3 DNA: TGTGCCAGCAGCCAAGGGGCCGCAACTAATGAAAAACTGTTTTTT. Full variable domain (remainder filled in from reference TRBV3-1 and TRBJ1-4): DTAVSQTPKYLVTQMGNDKSIKCEQNLGHDTMYWYKQDSKKFLKIMFSYNNKELIINETVPNRFSPKSPDKAHLNLHINSLELGDSAVYFCASSQGAATNEKLFFGSGTQLSVL.

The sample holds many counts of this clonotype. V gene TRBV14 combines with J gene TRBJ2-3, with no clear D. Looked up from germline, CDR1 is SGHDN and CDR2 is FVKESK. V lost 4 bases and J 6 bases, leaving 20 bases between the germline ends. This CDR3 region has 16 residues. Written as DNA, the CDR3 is TGTGCCAGCAGCCCTTTCTCGGACCCCCTACGGGATACGCAGTATTTT. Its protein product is CASSPFSDPLRDTQYF.

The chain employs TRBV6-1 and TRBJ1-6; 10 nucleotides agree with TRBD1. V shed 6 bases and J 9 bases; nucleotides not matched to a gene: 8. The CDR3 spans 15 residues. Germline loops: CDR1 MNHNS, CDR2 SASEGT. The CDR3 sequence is CASRDLDRGRSPLHF. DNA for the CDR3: TGTGCCAGCAGGGACCTTGACAGGGGGCGTTCACCCCTCCACTTT.

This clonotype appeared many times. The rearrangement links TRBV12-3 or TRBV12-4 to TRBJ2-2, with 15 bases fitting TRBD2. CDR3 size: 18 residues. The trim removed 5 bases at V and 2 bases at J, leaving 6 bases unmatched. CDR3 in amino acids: CASSPGLAGGRNTGELFF. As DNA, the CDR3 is TGTGCCAGCAGTCCTGGACTAGCGGGGGGGCGAAACACCGGGGAGCTGTTTTTT.

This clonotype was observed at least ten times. The CDR3 region has the DNA TGTGCCAGCAGCCGGGACAGGGCGGACTATGGCTACACCTTC. As protein: CASSRDRADYGYTF. The rearrangement joins TRBV3-1 to TRBJ1-2; 9 nucleotides agree with TRBD1. The CDR3 contains 14 residues. Germline CDR1 LGHDT, CDR2 YNNKEL (reference sequence). The ends lost 4 bases at V and 3 bases at J; junction bases unmatched: 3.

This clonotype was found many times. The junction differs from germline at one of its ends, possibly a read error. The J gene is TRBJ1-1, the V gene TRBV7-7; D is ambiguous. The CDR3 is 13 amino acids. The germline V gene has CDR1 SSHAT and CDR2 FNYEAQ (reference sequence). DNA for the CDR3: TGTGCTAGCAGTTCCCAGGAGAACACTGAAGCTTTCTTT. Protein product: CASSSQENTEAFF.

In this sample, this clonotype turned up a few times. CDR3 nucleotides: TGTGCCAGCAGCGAGGGAATCGGGGAGCTGTTTTTT. This translates into CASSEGIGELFF. The chain combines TRBV9 with TRBJ2-2; D is unclear. CDR3 length: 12 amino acids. The V and J ends lost 3 bases and 7 bases respectively, with 7 bases between them. CDR1 SGDLS and CDR2 YYNGEE come from the germline V gene.

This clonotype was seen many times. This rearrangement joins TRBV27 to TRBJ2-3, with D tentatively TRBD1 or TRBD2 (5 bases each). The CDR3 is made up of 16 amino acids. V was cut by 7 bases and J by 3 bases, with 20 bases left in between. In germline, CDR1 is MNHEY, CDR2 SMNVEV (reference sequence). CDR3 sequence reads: CASNPYPGATTDTQYF. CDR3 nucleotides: TGTGCCAGCAACCCTTATCCCGGGGCGACTACAGATACGCAGTATTTT.

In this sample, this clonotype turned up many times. CDR3 in amino acids: CASSPNTGSTGELFF. The DNA of the CDR3 is TGTGCCAGCAGCCCTAATACAGGGAGCACCGGGGAGCTGTTTTTT. The chain couples TRBV11-2 to TRBJ2-2, with D possibly matching TRBD1 (6 bases). This CDR3 has 15 amino acids. V gave up 5 bases and J gave up 4 bases, with 14 bases separating them. Germline V gene data show CDR1 as SGHAT and CDR2 as FQNNGV. Drawing the rest from reference TRBV11-2 and TRBJ2-2, the complete variable domain is EAGVAQSPRYKIIEKRQSVAFWCNPISGHATLYWYQQILGQGPKLLIQFQNNGVVDDSQLPKDRFSAERLKGVDSTLKIQPAKLEDSAVYLCASSPNTGSTGELFFGEGSRLTVL.